This T cell receptor beta chain was observed in a study of T cell responses to AZD1222 COVID-19 vaccine. Findings and caveats of the study: Spike-specific TCR breadth rose after two AZD1222 doses, and depth rose as well.

A note on this clone: Its antigen is currently unknown.

Germline V gives CDR1 LNHDA, CDR2 SQIVND (reference sequence). The ends lost 0 bases at V and 7 bases at J; junction bases unmatched: 8. This CDR3 region has 15 residues. Profiling relied on immunoSEQ multiplex PCR, and the TCRdb table lists in-frame clones only, not all of them. The table has 95,000 to 110,000 clones, under 95% seen once. The J gene is TRBJ1-2, the V gene TRBV19, with 7 positions matching TRBD1. This clonotype originated in an adult in good health. Material: peripheral blood, obtained on day 0 of AZD1222 vaccination. The CDR3 DNA sequence: TGTGCCAGTAGTATAGATAGTGCGACAGGGATTGGCTACACCTTC. Residues: CASSIDSATGIGYTF.